This paragraph covers one T cell receptor beta chain sequence. These data come from a study of technical replicates of blood from several donors. Measured with immunoSEQ multiplex PCR; TCRdb has only the in-frame clones, and not every one. The table lists 65,000 to 95,000 clones, around 93% of them singletons. This receptor was identified in a human donor in good health. The specimen was T cells isolated from PBMCs.

The CDR3 bases are TGTGCCAGCAGTTGGAGGACAGGGACTCCCTACGAGCAGTACTTC. Its translation is CASSWRTGTPYEQYF. The chain joins TRBV6-5 to TRBJ2-7; 8 nucleotides agree with TRBD1. The V gene's germline CDR1 is MNHEY and CDR2 SVGAGI. V was pared by 4 bases and J by 2 bases, with 7 bases of the junction left unmatched. The CDR3 loop spans 15 amino acids.